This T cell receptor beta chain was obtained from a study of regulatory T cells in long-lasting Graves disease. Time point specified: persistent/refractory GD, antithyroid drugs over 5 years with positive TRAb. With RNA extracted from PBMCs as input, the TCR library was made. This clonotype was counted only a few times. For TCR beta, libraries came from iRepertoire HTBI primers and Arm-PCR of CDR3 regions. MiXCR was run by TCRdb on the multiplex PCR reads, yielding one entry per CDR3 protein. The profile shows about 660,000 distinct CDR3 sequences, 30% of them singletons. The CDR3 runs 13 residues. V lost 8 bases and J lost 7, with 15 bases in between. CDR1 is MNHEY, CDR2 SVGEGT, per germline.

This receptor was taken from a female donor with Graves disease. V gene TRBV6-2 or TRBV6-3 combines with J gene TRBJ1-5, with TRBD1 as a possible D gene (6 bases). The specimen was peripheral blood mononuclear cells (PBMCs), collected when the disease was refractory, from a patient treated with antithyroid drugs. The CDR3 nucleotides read TGTGCCAGCGGGTCGGAGGGGGGACAGCCCCAGCATTTT. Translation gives CASGSEGGQPQHF.